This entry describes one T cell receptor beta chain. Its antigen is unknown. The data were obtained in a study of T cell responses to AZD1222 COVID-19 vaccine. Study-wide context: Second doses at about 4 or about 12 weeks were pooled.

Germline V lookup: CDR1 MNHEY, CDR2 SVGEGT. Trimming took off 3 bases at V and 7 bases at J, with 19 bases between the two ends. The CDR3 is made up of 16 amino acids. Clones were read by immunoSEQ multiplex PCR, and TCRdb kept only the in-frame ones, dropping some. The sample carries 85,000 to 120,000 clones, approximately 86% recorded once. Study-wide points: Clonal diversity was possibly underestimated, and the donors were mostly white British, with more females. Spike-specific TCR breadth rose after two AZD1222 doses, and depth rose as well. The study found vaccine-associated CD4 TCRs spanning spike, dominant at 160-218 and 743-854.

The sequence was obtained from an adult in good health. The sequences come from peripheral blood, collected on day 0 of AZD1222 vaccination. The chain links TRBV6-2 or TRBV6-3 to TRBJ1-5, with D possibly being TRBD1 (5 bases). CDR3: CASSYLAGRIGQPQHF. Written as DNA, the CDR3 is TGTGCCAGCAGTTATTTGGCAGGGCGGATAGGGCAGCCCCAGCATTTT.